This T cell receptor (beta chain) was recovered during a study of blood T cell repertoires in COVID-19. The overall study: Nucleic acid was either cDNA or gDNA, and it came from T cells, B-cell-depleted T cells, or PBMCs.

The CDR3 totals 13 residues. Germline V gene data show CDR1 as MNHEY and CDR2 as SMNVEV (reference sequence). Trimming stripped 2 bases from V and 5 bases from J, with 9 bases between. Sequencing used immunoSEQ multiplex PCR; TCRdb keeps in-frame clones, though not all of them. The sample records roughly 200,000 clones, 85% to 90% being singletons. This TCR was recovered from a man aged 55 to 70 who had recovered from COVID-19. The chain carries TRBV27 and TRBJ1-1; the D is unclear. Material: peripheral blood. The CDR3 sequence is CASSLLSRTEAFF. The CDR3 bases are TGTGCCAGCAGTTTACTCTCTAGAACTGAAGCTTTCTTT.